The subject of this entry is one T cell receptor (beta chain). Only healthy Caucasians were included as donors. This specimen belongs to a study of identical twins. TCRdb reanalysed the 5' RACE reads using MiXCR and keeps one entry per CDR3 protein. The data hold around 490,000 distinct CDR3 sequences, with approximately 14% observed a single time. The same specimen was also included in a second study, on yellow fever vaccine responses in identical twins.

Sequencing was done on a sample of CD4+ T cells sorted from blood. The sequence came from a woman between 18 and 29 years old in good health.

CDR3 coding DNA: TGTGCCAGCAGCTCCCGACTTGACGGGGCCAACACCGGGGAGCTGTTTTTT. This codes for CASSSRLDGANTGELFF. The rearrangement links TRBV7-3 to TRBJ2-2; perhaps D is TRBD1 or TRBD2 (5 bases each). Trimming stripped 4 bases from V and 2 bases from J, with 17 bases between. CDR3 length: 17 residues. CDR1 SGHTA and CDR2 FQGTGA come from the germline V gene.